The clone carrying this T cell receptor (beta chain) occurred many times. This record belongs to a study of T-cell reconstitution after alpha-beta-depleted transplantation in children. Germline CDR1 is LGHNA and CDR2 is YNFKEQ. The trim removed 2 bases at V and 6 bases at J, leaving 5 bases unmatched. The CDR3 is 15 amino acids. Unique molecular identifiers were used to barcode this TCRbeta library. Via MiXCR, TCRdb re-called the PCR reads, giving one row per CDR3 protein. The sample consists of about 200,000 distinct CDR3 sequences, about 6% of them appearing once. The rearrangement joins TRBV4-2 to TRBJ2-2; TRBD2 aligns across 8 bases. The receptor comes from a girl less than two years old with combined immunodeficiency, due to receive a stem cell transplant. The starting material was PBMCs, obtained before TCRalphabeta/CD19-depleted stem cell transplant. CDR3 DNA sequence: TGTGCCAGCAGCCAAACCTGGACTAGCCCCGGGGAGCTGTTTTTT. This encodes CASSQTWTSPGELFF.